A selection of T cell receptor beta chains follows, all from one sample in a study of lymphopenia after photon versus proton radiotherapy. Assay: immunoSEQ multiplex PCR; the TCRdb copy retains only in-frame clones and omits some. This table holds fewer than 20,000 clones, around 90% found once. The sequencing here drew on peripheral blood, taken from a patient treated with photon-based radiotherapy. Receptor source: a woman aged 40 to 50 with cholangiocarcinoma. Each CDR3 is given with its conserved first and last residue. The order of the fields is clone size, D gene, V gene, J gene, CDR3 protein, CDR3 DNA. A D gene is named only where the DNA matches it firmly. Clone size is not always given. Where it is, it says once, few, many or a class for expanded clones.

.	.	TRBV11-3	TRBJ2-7	CASSFGPGEQYF	TGTGCCAGCAGCTTTGGCCCGGGTGAGCAGTACTTC
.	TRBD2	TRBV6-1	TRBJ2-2	CASSGGTSGSRELFF	TGTGCCAGCAGTGGTGGGACTAGCGGGAGCAGGGAGCTGTTTTTT
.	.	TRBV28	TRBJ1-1	CASLDWGGGPEAFF	TGTGCCAGCCTCGACTGGGGGGGAGGGCCTGAAGCTTTCTTT
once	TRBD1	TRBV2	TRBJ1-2	CASTGGDRGFFYGYTF	TGTGCCAGCACCGGGGGGGACAGGGGCTTCTTCTATGGCTACACCTTC
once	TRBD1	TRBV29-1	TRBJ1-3	CSVGTGVGNTIYF	TGCAGCGTCGGGACAGGGGTTGGAAACACCATATATTTT
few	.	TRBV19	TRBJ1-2	CASRDSRTNYGYTF	TGTGCCAGTAGGGATAGCAGGACTAACTATGGCTACACCTTC
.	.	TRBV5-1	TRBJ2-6	CASSLAVASGANVLTF	TGCGCCAGCAGCTTGGCGGTGGCCTCTGGGGCCAACGTCCTGACTTTC
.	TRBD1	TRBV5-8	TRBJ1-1	CASIRQGLMNTEAFF	TGTGCCAGCATTCGACAGGGACTCATGAACACTGAAGCTTTCTTT
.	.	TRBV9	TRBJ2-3	CASSTRPWVADTQYF	TGTGCCAGCAGCACTAGGCCCTGGGTCGCAGATACGCAGTATTTT
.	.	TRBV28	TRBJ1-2	CASSLLGYANYGYTF	TGTGCCAGCAGTTTATTGGGGTACGCTAACTATGGCTACACCTTC